What follows is one T cell receptor beta chain and its context. The data derive from a study of technical replicates of blood from a few donors. Measured with immunoSEQ multiplex PCR; TCRdb has only the in-frame clones, and not every one. The sample holds 60,000 to 85,000 clones, 94% seen once. Material: T cells isolated from PBMCs. The sequence was collected from a human donor in good health.

Here the CDR3 reads CASSPGTLSNQPQHF. For the CDR3, the DNA is TGTGCCAGCAGCCCCGGGACACTTAGCAATCAGCCCCAGCATTTT. The genes are TRBV7-2 and TRBJ1-5, with D perhaps TRBD1 (6 bases). The ends were cut back, 5 bases at V and 0 bases at J, with 11 bases in the middle. In germline, CDR1 is SGHTA, CDR2 FQGNSA. The CDR3 sequence is 15 residues long.